The TCR beta chain described here comes from a study of T cell responses to AZD1222 COVID-19 vaccine. CDR1 is LGHDT and CDR2 is YNNKEL in the germline V gene (reference sequence). This CDR3 region has 15 residues. V trimming: 0 bases; J trimming: 10 bases; junction bases outside the gene matches: 5. This table comes from immunoSEQ multiplex PCR, and its TCRdb copy is limited to in-frame clones, with some not included. Seen here are some 170,000 clones, approximately 90% observed once, and the top ten hold 4.3%. Remarks on this clone: Its antigen is still unknown.

General observations from the study: Repertoire sampling was restricted to post-peak T cell response timepoints. Dominant CD4 TCR responses targeted spike regions 160-218 and 743-854. Most donors were white British and more were female, and clonal diversity was possibly underestimated. Close to half of all spike-specific TCRs reportedly target regions of the variants that are unmutated.

The sample was peripheral blood, taken 28 days after the second dose of the MenACWY control vaccine. J is TRBJ1-6 and V is TRBV3-1 (or the pseudogene TRBV3-2), with 8 bases identical to TRBD1. The sequence was collected from an adult who received the MenACWY meningococcal vaccine as a control. Here the CDR3 reads CASSQEQGAGSPLHF. The DNA for the CDR3 is TGTGCCAGCAGCCAAGAGCAGGGGGCTGGGTCACCCCTCCACTTT.